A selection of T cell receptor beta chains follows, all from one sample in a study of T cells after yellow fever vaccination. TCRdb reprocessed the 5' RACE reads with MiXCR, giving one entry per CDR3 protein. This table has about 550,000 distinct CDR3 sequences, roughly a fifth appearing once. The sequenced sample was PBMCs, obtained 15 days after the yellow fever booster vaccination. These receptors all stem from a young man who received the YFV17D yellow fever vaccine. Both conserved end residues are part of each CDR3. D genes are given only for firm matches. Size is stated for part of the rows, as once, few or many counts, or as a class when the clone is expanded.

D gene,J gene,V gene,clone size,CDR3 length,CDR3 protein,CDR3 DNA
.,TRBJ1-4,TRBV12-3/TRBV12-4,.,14,CASSFFGTNEKLFF,TGTGCCAGCAGCTTTTTTGGCACTAATGAAAAACTGTTTTTT
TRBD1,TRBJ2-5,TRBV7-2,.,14,CASSLPQGAETQYF,TGTGCCAGCAGCCTTCCTCAGGGGGCTGAGACCCAGTACTTC
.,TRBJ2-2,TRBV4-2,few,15,CASSQETANTGELFF,TGTGCCAGCAGCCAAGAGACAGCCAACACCGGGGAGCTGTTTTTT
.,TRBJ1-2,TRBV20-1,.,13,CSAIGTWNYGYTF,TGCAGTGCTATAGGGACATGGAACTATGGCTACACCTTC
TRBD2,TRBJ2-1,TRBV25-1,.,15,CASSISGTSGNEQFF,TGTGCCAGCAGCATCAGTGGGACTAGCGGCAATGAGCAGTTCTTC
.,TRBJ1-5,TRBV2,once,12,CASSDWTAPINF,TGTGCCAGCAGTGACTGGACAGCCCCCATAAATTTT
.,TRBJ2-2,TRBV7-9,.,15,CASSLAKLSAGELFF,TGTGCCAGCAGCCTTGCGAAGTTGAGCGCCGGGGAGCTGTTTTTT
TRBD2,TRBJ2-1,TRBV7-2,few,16,CASSSPGLAGGNEQFF,TGTGCCAGCAGCTCACCAGGTTTAGCGGGAGGAAATGAGCAGTTCTTC
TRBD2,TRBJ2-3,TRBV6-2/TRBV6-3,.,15,CASTSQAGHTDTQYF,TGTGCCAGCACCTCCCAAGCGGGGCACACAGATACGCAGTATTTT
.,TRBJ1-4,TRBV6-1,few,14,CASRRTATNEKLFF,TGTGCCAGCAGGAGGACGGCAACTAATGAAAAACTGTTTTTT
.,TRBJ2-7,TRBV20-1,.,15,CSATAPIYRAYEQYF,TGCAGTGCTACCGCCCCCATATACCGCGCCTACGAGCAGTACTTC
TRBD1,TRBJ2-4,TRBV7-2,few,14,CASSSGQGVNIQYF,TGTGCCAGCAGCTCGGGACAGGGGGTCAACATTCAGTACTTC
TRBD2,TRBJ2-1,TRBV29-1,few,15,CSVEDWREGLNEQFF,TGCAGCGTTGAAGATTGGCGGGAGGGCCTGAATGAGCAGTTCTTC
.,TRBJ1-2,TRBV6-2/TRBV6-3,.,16,CASSPKFGLGARGYTF,TGTGCCAGCAGTCCCAAGTTCGGTCTGGGGGCGCGTGGCTACACCTTC
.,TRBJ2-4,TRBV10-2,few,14,CASSEDGSTNIQYF,TGCGCCAGCAGTGAAGACGGTAGTACAAACATTCAGTACTTC
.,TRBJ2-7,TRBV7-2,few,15,CASSPVGGQIYEQYF,TGTGCCAGCAGCCCCGTTGGGGGGCAGATCTACGAGCAGTACTTC
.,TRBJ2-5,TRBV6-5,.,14,CASSYAGAWETQYF,TGTGCCAGCAGTTACGCAGGGGCCTGGGAGACCCAGTACTTC
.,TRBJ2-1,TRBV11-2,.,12,CASSLDADEQFF,TGTGCCAGCAGCTTAGACGCCGATGAGCAGTTCTTC
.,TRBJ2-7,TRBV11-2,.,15,CASSRLEDRAYEQYF,TGTGCCAGCAGCCGTCTGGAGGACCGAGCCTACGAGCAGTACTTC
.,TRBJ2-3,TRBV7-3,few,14,CASSTRGGRDTQYF,TGTGCCAGCAGCACACGAGGGGGGCGAGATACGCAGTATTTT
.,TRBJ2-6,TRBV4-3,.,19,CASSQDSPRAVSGANVLTF,TGCGCCAGCAGCCAAGATTCCCCCAGGGCCGTTTCTGGGGCCAACGTCCTGACTTTC
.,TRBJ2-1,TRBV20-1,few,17,CSAKKSPTSWVSHEQFF,TGCAGTGCAAAAAAATCCCCAACTAGCTGGGTTAGTCATGAGCAGTTCTTC
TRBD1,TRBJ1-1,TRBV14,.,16,CASSQGRGQMNTEAFF,TGTGCCAGCAGCCAGGGCAGGGGACAGATGAACACTGAAGCTTTCTTT
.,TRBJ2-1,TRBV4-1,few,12,CASSPQWPEQFF,TGCGCCAGCAGCCCTCAATGGCCTGAGCAGTTCTTC
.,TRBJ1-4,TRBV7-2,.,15,CASSSVGTRNEKLFF,TGTGCCAGCAGCTCAGTCGGGACAAGGAATGAAAAACTGTTTTTT